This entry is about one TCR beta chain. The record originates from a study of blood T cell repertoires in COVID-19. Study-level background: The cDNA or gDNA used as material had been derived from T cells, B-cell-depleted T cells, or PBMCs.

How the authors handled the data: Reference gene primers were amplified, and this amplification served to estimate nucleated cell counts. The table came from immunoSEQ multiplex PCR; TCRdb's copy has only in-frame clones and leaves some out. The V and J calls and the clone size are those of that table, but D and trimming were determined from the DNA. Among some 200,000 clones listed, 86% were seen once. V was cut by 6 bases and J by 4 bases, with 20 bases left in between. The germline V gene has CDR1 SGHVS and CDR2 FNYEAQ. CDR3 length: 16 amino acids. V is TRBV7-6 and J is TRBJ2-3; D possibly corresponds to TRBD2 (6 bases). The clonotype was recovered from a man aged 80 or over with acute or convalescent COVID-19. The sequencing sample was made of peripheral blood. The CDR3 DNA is TGTGCCAGCAGTCCGGAGGGCCCTCTTGTTGCAGATACGCAGTATTTT. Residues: CASSPEGPLVADTQYF.